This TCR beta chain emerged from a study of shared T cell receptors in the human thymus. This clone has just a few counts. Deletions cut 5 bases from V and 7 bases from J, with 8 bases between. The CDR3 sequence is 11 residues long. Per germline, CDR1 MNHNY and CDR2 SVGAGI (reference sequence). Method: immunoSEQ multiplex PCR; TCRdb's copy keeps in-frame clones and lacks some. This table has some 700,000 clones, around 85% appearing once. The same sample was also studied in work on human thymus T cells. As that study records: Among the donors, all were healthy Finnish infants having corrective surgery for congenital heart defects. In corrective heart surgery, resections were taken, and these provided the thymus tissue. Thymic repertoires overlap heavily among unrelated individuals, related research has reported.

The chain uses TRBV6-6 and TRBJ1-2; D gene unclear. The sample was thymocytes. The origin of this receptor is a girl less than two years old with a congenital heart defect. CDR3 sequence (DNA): TGTGCCAGCAGTCATCAGATTGGCTACACCTTC. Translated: CASSHQIGYTF.